This is a list of T cell receptor beta chains from one sample in a study of T cells in Graves' hyperthyroidism and ophthalmopathy. MiXCR, run by TCRdb on the multiplex PCR reads, gives a single entry per CDR3 protein. The repertoire holds about 640,000 distinct CDR3 sequences, with around 21% as singletons. Sequenced sample: blood. All receptors come from a man aged 25 to 45 with Graves' ophthalmopathy. CDR3s include the opening cysteine and the closing phenylalanine or tryptophan. D genes are given only for firm matches. Expanded clones are given a class, and other clones once, few, many or no size at all.

J gene,clone size,D gene,V gene,CDR3 protein,CDR3 DNA
TRBJ1-5,few,-,TRBV3-1,CASSLSSGGRGNQPQHF,TGTGCCAGCAGCCTCAGTTCGGGGGGAAGGGGCAATCAGCCCCAGCATTTT
TRBJ2-5,few,-,TRBV20-1,CSARGRAETQYF,TGCAGTGCTAGAGGCAGGGCCGAGACCCAGTACTTC
TRBJ1-2,-,TRBD1,TRBV28,CASSSTGGPSNYGYTF,TGTGCCAGCAGTTCCACAGGGGGTCCTTCTAACTATGGCTACACCTTC
TRBJ1-2,-,TRBD1,TRBV10-3,CAISEPGQGDYGYTF,TGTGCCATCAGTGAGCCGGGACAGGGAGACTATGGCTACACCTTC
TRBJ2-7,few,-,TRBV19,CASKGWESAHEQYF,TGTGCCAGTAAGGGTTGGGAATCAGCCCACGAGCAGTACTTC
TRBJ2-1,few,-,TRBV6-2/TRBV6-3,CASATPLRDSSYNEQFF,TGTGCCAGCGCGACCCCTCTACGGGACTCGTCCTACAATGAGCAGTTCTTC
TRBJ2-5,-,-,TRBV7-9,CASSLKWDIQETQYF,TGTGCCAGCAGCTTGAAATGGGACATCCAAGAGACCCAGTACTTC
TRBJ1-5,many,-,TRBV30,CAWSEPEYSNQPQHF,TGTGCCTGGAGTGAGCCAGAATATAGCAATCAGCCCCAGCATTTT
TRBJ2-3,few,-,TRBV20-1,CSALPRVTDTQYF,TGCAGTGCCCTCCCCAGAGTCACAGATACGCAGTATTTT
TRBJ2-7,many,TRBD2,TRBV20-1,CSARVAGGPSHEQYF,TGCAGTGCTAGAGTAGCGGGAGGGCCGTCCCACGAGCAGTACTTC
TRBJ2-3,-,TRBD2,TRBV20-1,CSALPGLGADTQYF,TGCAGTGCGCTGCCCGGACTAGGAGCAGATACGCAGTATTTT
TRBJ1-4,-,TRBD1,TRBV19,CASERQGQEKLFF,TGTGCCAGTGAACGACAGGGTCAGGAAAAACTGTTTTTT
TRBJ1-1,many,TRBD1,TRBV6-6,CASSYLGTGSHTEAFF,TGTGCCAGCAGTTACTTAGGGACAGGGTCGCACACTGAAGCTTTCTTT
TRBJ1-2,few,TRBD1,TRBV27,CASSLSTGGLGYTF,TGTGCCAGCAGTTTATCAACAGGGGGACTCGGCTACACCTTC
TRBJ2-7,few,-,TRBV20-1,CSARVYDSHYEQYF,TGCAGTGCTAGAGTTTATGACAGCCACTACGAGCAGTACTTC
TRBJ2-7,-,-,TRBV27,CASSNRRAGPHSYEQYF,TGTGCCAGCAGTAACCGAAGGGCAGGGCCCCACTCCTACGAGCAGTACTTC
TRBJ2-6,-,TRBD2,TRBV7-2,CASSLGLAGLSGANVLTF,TGTGCCAGCAGCTTAGGACTAGCGGGCCTCTCTGGGGCCAACGTCCTGACTTTC
TRBJ1-1,few,TRBD1,TRBV30,CAWSDSTGEVEAFF,TGTGCCTGGAGCGATTCCACAGGGGAGGTTGAAGCTTTCTTT
TRBJ2-5,many,TRBD2,TRBV4-1,CASSQYSGGQETQYF,TGCGCCAGCAGCCAGTATAGCGGGGGGCAAGAGACCCAGTACTTC
TRBJ2-7,-,-,TRBV27,CASSLRAGLSYEQYF,TGTGCCAGCAGTTTAAGGGCAGGGTTATCCTACGAGCAGTACTTC
TRBJ1-1,many,TRBD1,TRBV5-1,CASSQASGGTEAFF,TGCGCCAGCAGCCAGGCTTCAGGGGGCACTGAAGCTTTCTTT
TRBJ1-5,-,TRBD1,TRBV9,CASSYGGQDNQPQHF,TGTGCCAGCAGCTATGGGGGACAGGACAATCAGCCCCAGCATTTT
TRBJ2-3,-,-,TRBV7-9,CASDGDRGDTQYF,TGTGCCAGCGACGGGGATAGGGGGGATACGCAGTATTTT
TRBJ2-6,once,-,TRBV24-1,CATVPGHLSGANVLTF,TGTGCCACCGTACCGGGACATCTCTCTGGGGCCAACGTCCTGACTTTC
TRBJ2-7,many,-,TRBV3-1,CASSLQVTAYEQYF,TGTGCCAGCAGCTTACAGGTTACAGCCTACGAGCAGTACTTC
TRBJ2-7,few,-,TRBV6-1,CASSPDRALWGEQYF,TGTGCCAGCAGTCCCGACAGAGCCCTTTGGGGAGAGCAGTACTTC
TRBJ2-7,few,TRBD1,TRBV24-1,CATSDQTGGAYEQYF,TGTGCCACCAGTGATCAAACAGGGGGAGCCTACGAGCAGTACTTC
TRBJ2-3,many,-,TRBV7-2,CASSLAGGITDTQYF,TGTGCCAGCAGCTTAGCCGGAGGTATCACAGATACGCAGTATTTT
TRBJ2-7,-,TRBD2,TRBV5-1,CASSPGTSGRPSYEQYF,TGCGCCAGCAGCCCCGGGACTAGCGGGAGACCTTCCTACGAGCAGTACTTC
TRBJ2-7,many,-,TRBV6-1,CASTDTGVLRQYF,TGTGCCAGCACCGATACAGGAGTCTTACGGCAGTACTTC
TRBJ2-7,many,-,TRBV3-1,CASSQNGYEQYF,TGTGCCAGCAGCCAGAACGGGTACGAGCAGTACTTC
TRBJ2-3,-,TRBD2,TRBV7-9,CASSLVTSGRTDTQYF,TGTGCCAGCAGCTTAGTGACTAGCGGCCGCACAGATACGCAGTATTTT
TRBJ1-5,-,TRBD1,TRBV15,CATSSTGGQPSNQPQHF,TGTGCCACCAGCAGTACAGGGGGCCAGCCAAGCAATCAGCCCCAGCATTTT
TRBJ2-7,-,-,TRBV6-2/TRBV6-3,CASSGYPSRGQDQYF,TGTGCCAGCAGTGGGTACCCCTCCCGGGGGCAGGATCAGTACTTC
TRBJ1-2,many,-,TRBV28,CASSKIGTTARGYTF,TGTGCCAGCAGCAAGATCGGGACCACTGCTAGGGGCTACACCTTC
TRBJ1-4,-,-,TRBV7-9,CASTSGPGEKLFF,TGTGCCAGCACCTCCGGGCCTGGTGAAAAACTGTTTTTT
TRBJ1-1,few,-,TRBV29-1,CSVPTGRTEAFF,TGCAGCGTTCCAACAGGGAGAACTGAAGCTTTCTTT
TRBJ2-7,-,-,TRBV28,CASSIDPTALPYEQYF,TGTGCCAGTAGTATAGATCCCACGGCGCTCCCCTACGAGCAGTACTTC
TRBJ2-7,many,-,TRBV13,CASSLGLGYEQYF,TGTGCCAGCAGCTTAGGACTAGGATACGAGCAGTACTTC
TRBJ1-4,many,-,TRBV18,CASSPPDSMSEKLFF,TGTGCCAGCTCACCACCGGACAGTATGAGTGAAAAACTGTTTTTT
TRBJ1-1,-,-,TRBV28,CASSHRVGTEAFF,TGTGCCAGCAGCCACAGGGTAGGCACTGAAGCTTTCTTT
TRBJ1-5,-,-,TRBV6-1,CASSAVGNQPQHF,TGTGCCAGCAGTGCGGTGGGTAATCAGCCCCAGCATTTT
TRBJ2-2,-,-,TRBV4-1,CASSQDFFRKAGNTGELFF,TGCGCCAGCAGCCAAGATTTTTTTCGGAAAGCGGGGAACACCGGGGAGCTGTTTTTT
TRBJ1-1,few,-,TRBV6-1,CASSWGPPHGTEAFF,TGTGCCAGCAGTTGGGGGCCTCCACATGGCACTGAAGCTTTCTTT
TRBJ2-3,-,TRBD2,TRBV27,CASSPLHTSGRSSSTDTQYF,TGTGCCAGCAGTCCCCTCCACACTAGCGGGAGGAGTTCTAGCACAGATACGCAGTATTTT
TRBJ2-3,many,TRBD2,TRBV6-1,CASSSRTSGSRTDTQYF,TGTGCCAGCAGTTCCCGGACTAGCGGGAGTCGAACAGATACGCAGTATTTT
TRBJ2-7,-,-,TRBV24-1,CATSGRSGTDSYEQYF,TGTGCCACCAGTGGTAGGTCCGGGACCGATTCCTACGAGCAGTACTTC
TRBJ2-7,-,-,TRBV2,CASSEGAYEQYF,TGTGCCAGCAGTGAAGGGGCCTACGAGCAGTACTTC
TRBJ2-7,many,-,TRBV3-1,CASSQGRTRYEQYF,TGTGCCAGCAGCCAAGGGCGGACCCGATACGAGCAGTACTTC
TRBJ2-3,-,TRBD2,TRBV28,CASSLAPAGGSSTDTQYF,TGTGCCAGCAGCTTGGCCCCTGCGGGGGGCTCGAGCACAGATACGCAGTATTTT
TRBJ1-1,many,-,TRBV5-1,CASSPPGTNTEAFF,TGCGCCAGCAGCCCACCGGGAACCAACACTGAAGCTTTCTTT
TRBJ2-7,-,-,TRBV4-2,CASSQTSGDREQYF,TGTGCCAGCAGCCAAACCTCTGGCGATAGGGAGCAGTACTTC
TRBJ2-7,-,TRBD2,TRBV20-1,CSARGAGELAGDYEQYF,TGCAGTGCTAGAGGGGCAGGGGAACTAGCGGGAGATTACGAGCAGTACTTC
TRBJ2-2,few,-,TRBV18,CASSRDRSNTGELFF,TGTGCCAGCTCTCGAGACAGGAGTAACACCGGGGAGCTGTTTTTT
TRBJ2-4,few,TRBD2,TRBV20-1,CSARLSGGKNIQYF,TGCAGTGCTAGACTTTCGGGGGGCAAAAACATTCAGTACTTC
TRBJ2-7,-,-,TRBV20-1,CSARDQGGIVYEQYF,TGCAGTGCTAGAGATCAAGGGGGAATTGTCTACGAGCAGTACTTC
TRBJ2-2,-,-,TRBV2,CASSATSRGPFIGELFF,TGTGCCAGCAGTGCGACCTCTCGCGGACCCTTCATCGGGGAGCTGTTTTTT
TRBJ1-1,few,-,TRBV6-5,CASSFGGTTEAFF,TGTGCCAGCAGTTTTGGAGGGACCACTGAAGCTTTCTTT
TRBJ2-2,-,TRBD2,TRBV2,CASSELPQGSGRLEWSGELFF,TGTGCCAGCAGTGAACTTCCTCAGGGCAGCGGGAGGTTGGAATGGTCCGGGGAGCTGTTTTTT